A selection of T cell receptor beta chains follows, all from one sample in a study of control samples from healthy donors and cancer patients. Clones were read by immunoSEQ multiplex PCR, and TCRdb kept only the in-frame ones, dropping some. The table lists about 100,000 clones, roughly nine tenths of them singletons. The sequenced material came from blood. Receptors originate from a woman in her late teens or twenties in good health. The CDR3 runs from the conserved cysteine through the conserved F or W.

cdr3_aa: CASSLPDRSPPSYEQYF
v_call: TRBV7-8
j_call: TRBJ2-7

cdr3_aa: CASSFTSGSIYEQYF
v_call: TRBV27
j_call: TRBJ2-7

cdr3_aa: CAWHTGVGNSPLHF
v_call: TRBV30
j_call: TRBJ1-6

cdr3_aa: CASSLGRAASTDTQYF
v_call: TRBV5-1
j_call: TRBJ2-3

cdr3_aa: CASSVYSGGDTQYF
v_call: TRBV9
j_call: TRBJ2-3

cdr3_aa: CASSPHRTGIVEQYF
v_call: TRBV6-5
j_call: TRBJ2-7

cdr3_aa: CASSYPRDGSQPQHF
v_call: TRBV6-2/TRBV6-3
j_call: TRBJ1-5

cdr3_aa: CASSVAVGADTQYF
v_call: TRBV6-4
j_call: TRBJ2-3

cdr3_aa: CASSPIDRPGTDTQYF
v_call: TRBV27
j_call: TRBJ2-3

cdr3_aa: CASCGQYNGYTF
v_call: TRBV28
j_call: TRBJ1-2

cdr3_aa: CASSLGSYTDTQYF
v_call: TRBV5-1
j_call: TRBJ2-3

cdr3_aa: CASIPPGSYEQYF
v_call: TRBV28
j_call: TRBJ2-7

cdr3_aa: CASSTGPDTQYF
v_call: TRBV10-1
j_call: TRBJ2-3

cdr3_aa: CASSQQEGGNTIYF
v_call: TRBV18
j_call: TRBJ1-3

cdr3_aa: CASSRDREVHF
v_call: TRBV18
j_call: TRBJ1-5

cdr3_aa: CASSGTSGNTIYF
v_call: TRBV12-3/TRBV12-4
j_call: TRBJ1-3

cdr3_aa: CASSQGTGNQPQHF
v_call: TRBV3-1/TRBV3-2
j_call: TRBJ1-5

cdr3_aa: CASSSSLVFTEAFF
v_call: TRBV5-5
j_call: TRBJ1-1

cdr3_aa: CATSDLRQANTGELFF
v_call: TRBV24-1
j_call: TRBJ2-2

cdr3_aa: CASRGEGMNQPQHF
v_call: TRBV19
j_call: TRBJ1-5

cdr3_aa: CASSSGSTDTQYF
v_call: TRBV6-4
j_call: TRBJ2-3

cdr3_aa: CASSQVRGPSGELFF
v_call: TRBV14
j_call: TRBJ2-2

cdr3_aa: CASRTATNTEAFF
v_call: TRBV19
j_call: TRBJ1-1

cdr3_aa: CASSIDGTAGEKLFF
v_call: TRBV19
j_call: TRBJ1-4

cdr3_aa: CASSQGQLNQPQHF
v_call: TRBV18
j_call: TRBJ1-5

cdr3_aa: CASSQGTEAFF
v_call: TRBV6-2/TRBV6-3
j_call: TRBJ1-1

cdr3_aa: CASSLEPGTRYEQYF
v_call: TRBV28
j_call: TRBJ2-7

cdr3_aa: CASSFTGTGEETQYF
v_call: TRBV5-1
j_call: TRBJ2-5

cdr3_aa: CAWSVQTGYGYTF
v_call: TRBV30
j_call: TRBJ1-2

cdr3_aa: CASSESPFEAFF
v_call: TRBV10-2
j_call: TRBJ1-1

cdr3_aa: CASRTKTGELFF
v_call: TRBV6-6
j_call: TRBJ2-2

cdr3_aa: CSVEGGFGRGLHSYNEQFF
v_call: TRBV29-1
j_call: TRBJ2-1

cdr3_aa: CATAWAFNQPQHF
v_call: TRBV19
j_call: TRBJ1-5

cdr3_aa: CASSRGLGYTF
v_call: TRBV9
j_call: TRBJ1-2

cdr3_aa: CASSIGWASGSYEQYF
v_call: TRBV19
j_call: TRBJ2-7

cdr3_aa: CASSLEVANTEAFF
v_call: TRBV5-4
j_call: TRBJ1-1

cdr3_aa: CASGHSRTGSLRSPLHF
v_call: TRBV28
j_call: TRBJ1-6

cdr3_aa: CASSYSLRPTGELFF
v_call: TRBV6-2/TRBV6-3
j_call: TRBJ2-2

cdr3_aa: CASSLFPTNPNYGYTF
v_call: TRBV27
j_call: TRBJ1-2

cdr3_aa: CASSRDLSSYEQYF
v_call: TRBV10-1
j_call: TRBJ2-7

cdr3_aa: CASSGGDHAPGELFF
v_call: TRBV2
j_call: TRBJ2-2

cdr3_aa: CATWTVSYEQYF
v_call: TRBV6-5
j_call: TRBJ2-7

cdr3_aa: CASSLISADTQYF
v_call: TRBV7-3
j_call: TRBJ2-3

cdr3_aa: CASSEEQENTEAFF
v_call: TRBV6-4
j_call: TRBJ1-1

cdr3_aa: CASTGTGRNTIYF
v_call: TRBV11-3
j_call: TRBJ1-3

cdr3_aa: CASSVEATGANTEAFF
v_call: TRBV9
j_call: TRBJ1-1

cdr3_aa: CASSYSLNTEAFF
v_call: TRBV6-5
j_call: TRBJ1-1

cdr3_aa: CASSSQDNYGYTF
v_call: TRBV6-2/TRBV6-3
j_call: TRBJ1-2

cdr3_aa: CASSLLQGGGYSNQPQHF
v_call: TRBV6-6
j_call: TRBJ1-5

cdr3_aa: CASSGVLDTQYF
v_call: TRBV19
j_call: TRBJ2-3

cdr3_aa: CASSPIDSFSSGEQYF
v_call: TRBV7-6
j_call: TRBJ2-7